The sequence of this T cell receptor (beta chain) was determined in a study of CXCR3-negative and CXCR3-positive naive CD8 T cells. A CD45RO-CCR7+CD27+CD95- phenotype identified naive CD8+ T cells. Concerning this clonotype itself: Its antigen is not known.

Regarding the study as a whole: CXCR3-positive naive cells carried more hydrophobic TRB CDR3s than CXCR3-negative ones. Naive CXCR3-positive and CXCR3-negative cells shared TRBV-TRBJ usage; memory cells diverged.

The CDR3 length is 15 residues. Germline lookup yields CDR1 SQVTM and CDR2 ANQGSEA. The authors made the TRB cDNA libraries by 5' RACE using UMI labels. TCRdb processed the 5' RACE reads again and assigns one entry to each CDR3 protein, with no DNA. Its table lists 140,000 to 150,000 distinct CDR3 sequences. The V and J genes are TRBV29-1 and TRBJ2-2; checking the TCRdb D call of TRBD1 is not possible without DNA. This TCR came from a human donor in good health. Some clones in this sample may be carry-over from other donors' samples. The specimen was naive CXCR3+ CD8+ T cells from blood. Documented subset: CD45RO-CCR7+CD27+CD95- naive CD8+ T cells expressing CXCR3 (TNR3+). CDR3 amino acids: CSAIQGVVTTGELFF.